A single sample gave rise to the 29 T cell receptor beta chains below, sequenced in a study of blood T cell repertoires in COVID-19. Produced via immunoSEQ multiplex PCR; TCRdb's table is partial and in-frame only. The repertoire has 200,000 to 250,000 clones, 83% of them found once; the top ten carry roughly 1.3%. What was sequenced was peripheral blood. Receptors originate from a woman in her twenties or thirties with COVID-19, enrolled during active disease.

This chain uses TRBV9 with TRBJ2-7, with 8 positions matching TRBD2. Germline V lookup: CDR1 SGDLS, CDR2 YYNGEE. Trimming at V came to 4 bases and at J to 3 bases, leaving 9 bases not matched to a gene. The CDR3 covers 15 residues. CDR3 DNA: TGTGCCAGCAGCCTTGAAGCGGGGGACCGCTACGAGCAGTACTTC. It codes for CASSLEAGDRYEQYF.

The chain carries TRBV7-8 and TRBJ2-7, with 8 nucleotides matching TRBD2. Looked up from germline, CDR1 is SGHVS and CDR2 is FQNEAQ. Trimming took 3 bases from V and 2 from J; bases not matched to a gene: 12. The CDR3 extends over 17 amino acids. The CDR3 DNA sequence: TGTGCCAGCAGCTTGCATGGGGCGGGGGGACCTACCTACGAGCAGTACTTC. Its translation: CASSLHGAGGPTYEQYF.

This clone was recorded a few times. The gene calls are TRBV6-6 and TRBJ2-7; no clear D. V gave up 5 bases and J gave up 2 bases, with 10 bases separating them. CDR3 size: 13 residues. Per germline, CDR1 MNHNY and CDR2 SVGAGI (reference sequence). The chain's CDR3 is CASSLDSPYEQYF. The CDR3 nucleotides read TGTGCCAGCAGTCTCGACTCCCCCTACGAGCAGTACTTC.

The rearrangement links TRBV6-5 to TRBJ2-7; 8 bases fit TRBD1. V was clipped by 2 bases and J by 1 base; unmatched bases: 7. The CDR3 loop spans 16 amino acids. CDR1 is MNHEY and CDR2 is SVGAGI in the germline V gene. The CDR3, as DNA: TGTGCCAGCAGTTACGGCGGACAGGGCCCTTCCTACGAGCAGTACTTC. Its translation is CASSYGGQGPSYEQYF.

The CDR3 protein is CASSLVRGQIYGYTF. The CDR3, as DNA: TGTGCCAGCAGCTTAGTCCGGGGACAGATCTATGGCTACACCTTC. The rearrangement joins TRBV11-2 to TRBJ1-2, with TRBD1 matching over 7 bases. V was pared by 1 base and J by 4 bases, with 6 bases of the junction left unmatched. CDR3 length: 15 residues. CDR1 and CDR2 from the germline V gene are SGHAT and FQNNGV.

The J gene is TRBJ2-1, the V gene TRBV11-1, with D perhaps matching TRBD1 (6 bases). Trimming removed 5 bases from V and 6 bases from J, with 20 bases in between. The V gene's germline CDR1 is SGHAT and CDR2 FQDESV (reference sequence). The CDR3 loop spans 16 amino acids. CDR3 sequence reads: CASSPKIPQGSNEQFF. The CDR3 DNA reads TGTGCCAGCAGCCCCAAAATCCCCCAGGGGAGCAATGAGCAGTTCTTC.

The V call is TRBV6-2 or TRBV6-3, the J call TRBJ2-7; maybe TRBD2 (6 bases). The CDR3 extends over 18 amino acids. Germline lookup yields CDR1 MNHEY and CDR2 SVGEGT. V gave up 1 base and J gave up 0 bases, with 19 bases separating them. In DNA, the CDR3 is TGTGCCAGCAGTTACTTCACTGGAGGGCAGGTAATCTCCTACGAGCAGTACTTC. The encoded protein is CASSYFTGGQVISYEQYF.

The V gene is TRBV6-5, the J gene TRBJ2-2; 7 bases align to TRBD1. From germline, CDR1 is MNHEY and CDR2 SVGAGI. V gave up 6 bases and J gave up 1 base; unmatched junction bases: 5. CDR3 size: 15 residues. The CDR3 region is CASSPTGMNTGELFF. CDR3 sequence (DNA): TGTGCCAGCAGCCCGACAGGGATGAACACCGGGGAGCTGTTTTTT.

The chain links TRBV6-5 to TRBJ1-2; D uncertain. Trimming took off 7 bases at V and 4 bases at J, with 16 bases between the two ends. The germline gives CDR1 MNHEY, CDR2 SVGAGI. This CDR3 has 14 amino acids. CDR3 coding DNA: TGTGCCAGCAAGCGTCCTGTACACCTCTATGGCTACACCTTC. The encoded protein is CASKRPVHLYGYTF.

This chain links TRBV7-2 with TRBJ2-7; D possibly corresponds to TRBD2 (6 bases). CDR3 length equals 15 residues. The V gene lost 1 base and the J gene lost 3 bases, with 13 bases spanning the gap. CDR1 SGHTA and CDR2 FQGNSA come from the germline V gene. CDR3 coding DNA: TGTGCCAGCAGCTTAGAGGCGGGAAGGGTCTACGAGCAGTACTTC. Translated: CASSLEAGRVYEQYF.

In the case of this clone: Additional DNA sequences in this sample encode the identical CDR3. The chain couples TRBV9 to TRBJ2-3; 9 positions agree with TRBD2. CDR3 size: 14 residues. V lost 0 bases, J lost 4 bases, and 0 bases stayed unmatched. Germline CDR1 is SGDLS and CDR2 is YYNGEE. CDR3 residues: CASSVGGRADTQYF. The CDR3, as DNA: TGTGCCAGCAGCGTAGGCGGGAGGGCAGATACGCAGTATTTT.

The CDR3 DNA reads TGTGCCAGCAGTGAAAGTAGGACATATGACACTGAAGCTTTCTTT. Protein product: CASSESRTYDTEAFF. The V gene is TRBV2, the J gene TRBJ1-1; tentative D call: TRBD1 (5 bases). The CDR3 runs 15 residues. Germline CDR1 reads SNHLY; CDR2 reads FYNNEI. With 2 bases removed from V and 3 bases from J, the gap between germline ends came to 13 bases.

Only one count was recorded for this clone. The V gene is TRBV4-3, the J gene TRBJ2-1; 10 bases are shared with TRBD2. This CDR3 has 17 residues. Germline V gene data show CDR1 as LGHNA and CDR2 as YSLEER. V shed 1 base, J shed 4 bases, and the junction held 7 bases outside the gene matches. The CDR3 protein is CASSQVASGSPYNEQFF. CDR3 bases: TGCGCCAGCAGCCAAGTGGCTAGCGGGAGCCCGTACAATGAGCAGTTCTTC.

The J gene is TRBJ2-7, the V gene TRBV21-1; TRBD2 is the table's D call, not checked against the DNA. TRBV21-1 is a known pseudogene. The CDR3 is 20 amino acids. The CDR3 loop is CASSTSPGLAGGSKGYEQYF. CDR3 DNA sequence: TGTGCCAGCAGCACCTCCCCGGGACTAGCGGGAGGGTCTAAGGGCTACGAGCAGTACTTC.

A few counts support this clone. This rearrangement joins TRBV20-1 to TRBJ2-1; tentative D call: TRBD1 (5 bases). Trimming removed 3 bases from V and 7 bases from J, with 16 bases in between. This CDR3 has 14 amino acids. Germline loops: CDR1 DFQATT, CDR2 SNEGSKA (reference sequence). CDR3 protein: CSASIPGYKNEQFF. CDR3 nucleotide sequence: TGCAGTGCTAGTATTCCAGGGTACAAAAATGAGCAGTTCTTC.

The chain has TRBV9 and TRBJ2-7; TRBD1 aligns across 8 bases. This CDR3 comprises 15 residues. V was pared by 4 bases and J by 5 bases, with 11 bases of the junction left unmatched. Germline-derived CDR1 and CDR2 are SGDLS and YYNGEE. CDR3 protein: CASSPLGQGANEQYF. In DNA, the CDR3 is TGTGCCAGCAGCCCCCTCGGGCAGGGGGCCAACGAGCAGTACTTC.

This chain connects TRBV9 to TRBJ2-1; TRBD2 matches 13 bases. Germline CDR1 reads SGDLS; CDR2 reads YYNGEE. V shed 4 bases, J shed 15 bases, and the junction held 10 bases outside the gene matches. This CDR3 is built from 14 residues. The CDR3: CASSLRTSGGPGFF. In DNA, the CDR3 is TGTGCCAGCAGCTTACGGACTAGCGGGGGACCCGGGTTCTTC.

This clone has only one observation. The V call is TRBV24-1, the J call TRBJ2-3; 14 nucleotides line up with TRBD2. The germline V gene encodes CDR1 KGHDR and CDR2 SFDVKD. The CDR3 is 19 amino acids. The J segment lost 3 bases and the V segment lost 3 bases, leaving 10 bases of the junction unmatched. CDR3 in amino acids: CATSDPLSGTSGSTDTQYF. In nucleotides, the CDR3 is TGTGCCACCAGTGATCCGCTCTCCGGGACTAGCGGGAGTACAGATACGCAGTATTTT.

The chain has TRBV6-4 and TRBJ2-1, with 7 nucleotides matching TRBD2. This CDR3 region has 15 residues. The J segment lost 5 bases and the V segment lost 6 bases, leaving 10 bases of the junction unmatched. Germline V lookup: CDR1 MRHNA, CDR2 SNTAGT. In nucleotides, the CDR3 is TGTGCCAGCAGCAGAGAAGCGGGGAGGAACAATGAGCAGTTCTTC. It specifies CASSREAGRNNEQFF.

This sequence joins TRBV9 and TRBJ2-1; a possible D gene is TRBD2 (6 bases). The CDR3 extends over 17 amino acids. The ends were cut back, 2 bases at V and 4 bases at J, with 19 bases in the middle. CDR1 is SGDLS and CDR2 is YYNGEE in the germline V gene. The CDR3 reads CASSVVEAGRTYNEQFF. CDR3 bases: TGTGCCAGCAGCGTGGTCGAGGCGGGAAGGACGTACAATGAGCAGTTCTTC.

The V gene is TRBV5-1, the J gene TRBJ2-2; the D is unclear. The germline gives CDR1 SGHRS, CDR2 YFSETQ. The V and J ends lost 0 bases and 3 bases respectively, with 3 bases between them. The CDR3 spans 13 residues. Written as DNA, the CDR3 is TGCGCCAGCAGCTTGGCCGACACCGGGGAGCTGTTTTTT. It specifies CASSLADTGELFF.

The rearrangement links TRBV11-3 to TRBJ2-2, with 7 bases matching TRBD1. The CDR3 covers 14 residues. Per germline, CDR1 SGHNT and CDR2 YENEEA. Trimming cost V 5 bases and J 4 bases; bases outside gene matches: 4. CDR3 loop: CASSRTGLTGELFF. In DNA form, the CDR3 reads TGTGCCAGCAGCCGGACAGGTCTCACCGGGGAGCTGTTTTTT.

The rearrangement uses TRBV12-3 or TRBV12-4 and TRBJ2-1; D remains ambiguous. The V end was cut by 1 base, the J end by 14 bases, with 12 bases between. The CDR3 has 12 residues. DNA of the CDR3: TGTGCCAGCAGTTTAGTGAGCGCAAACGAGTTCTTC. Translating it yields CASSLVSANEFF.

The genes are TRBV7-9 and TRBJ2-3; D call uncertain. Germline loops: CDR1 SEHNR, CDR2 FQNEAQ (reference sequence). Trimming removed 6 bases from V and 2 bases from J, with 15 bases in between. The CDR3 is 15 residues long. The CDR3 is CASRFLLGPTDTQYF. CDR3 nucleotide sequence: TGTGCCAGCAGGTTTTTGCTTGGGCCCACAGATACGCAGTATTTT.

The chain joins TRBV10-3 to TRBJ1-2; 8 nucleotides align to TRBD1. After removal of 4 bases from V and 2 bases from J, the junction contained 3 bases not matched to a gene. This CDR3 is 14 amino acids long. Germline CDR1 ENHRY, CDR2 SYGVKD. The CDR3 DNA is TGTGCCATCAGTGTGGACAGGGCCAACTATGGCTACACCTTC. Translation gives CAISVDRANYGYTF.

The gene calls are TRBV7-9 and TRBJ2-7; TRBD1 matches 9 bases. Looked up from germline, CDR1 is SEHNR and CDR2 is FQNEAQ (reference sequence). This CDR3 spans 14 amino acids. After removal of 5 bases from V and 3 bases from J, the junction contained 5 bases not matched to a gene. The DNA for the CDR3 is TGTGCCAGCAGCCCCGGGACAGGGAACTACGAGCAGTACTTC. Translation: CASSPGTGNYEQYF. The whole variable domain, filled in from reference TRBV7-9 and TRBJ2-7, reads DTGVSQNPRHKITKRGQNVTFRCDPISEHNRLYWYRQTLGQGPEFLTYFQNEAQLEKSRLLSDRFSAERPKGSFSTLEIQRTEQGDSAMYLCASSPGTGNYEQYFGPGTRLTVT.

V and J are TRBV19 and TRBJ2-5; D is unresolved. Trimming cost V 1 base and J 2 bases, with 8 bases left between them. The CDR3 extends over 14 amino acids. In germline, CDR1 is LNHDA, CDR2 SQIVND (reference sequence). In nucleotides, the CDR3 is TGTGCCAGTAGTATAGCGGCAGGACAAGAGACCCAGTACTTC. It codes for CASSIAAGQETQYF.

The V and J genes are TRBV14 and TRBJ2-5; no clear D. CDR1 is SGHDN, CDR2 FVKESK, per germline. Trimming took 2 bases from V and 3 from J, leaving 10 bases between them. This CDR3 is built from 14 residues. As DNA, the CDR3 is TGTGCCAGCAGCCAATCTCAGGCCAAAGAGACCCAGTACTTC. This sequence encodes CASSQSQAKETQYF. Filled out from reference TRBV14 and TRBJ2-5, the complete variable domain reads EAGVTQFPSHSVIEKGQTVTLRCDPISGHDNLYWYRRVMGKEIKFLLHFVKESKQDESGMPNNRFLAERTGGTYSTLKVQPAELEDSGVYFCASSQSQAKETQYFGPGTRLLVL.

V and J are TRBV6-2 or TRBV6-3 and TRBJ2-1; 7 bases line up with TRBD2. There are 12 residues in the CDR3. V lost 8 bases, J lost 15 bases, and 13 bases stayed unmatched. CDR1 is MNHEY and CDR2 is SVGEGT in the germline V gene. The CDR3 nucleotides are TGTGCCAGCGGCCGATCGCGGGAGATCCGGTTCTTC. It translates to CASGRSREIRFF.